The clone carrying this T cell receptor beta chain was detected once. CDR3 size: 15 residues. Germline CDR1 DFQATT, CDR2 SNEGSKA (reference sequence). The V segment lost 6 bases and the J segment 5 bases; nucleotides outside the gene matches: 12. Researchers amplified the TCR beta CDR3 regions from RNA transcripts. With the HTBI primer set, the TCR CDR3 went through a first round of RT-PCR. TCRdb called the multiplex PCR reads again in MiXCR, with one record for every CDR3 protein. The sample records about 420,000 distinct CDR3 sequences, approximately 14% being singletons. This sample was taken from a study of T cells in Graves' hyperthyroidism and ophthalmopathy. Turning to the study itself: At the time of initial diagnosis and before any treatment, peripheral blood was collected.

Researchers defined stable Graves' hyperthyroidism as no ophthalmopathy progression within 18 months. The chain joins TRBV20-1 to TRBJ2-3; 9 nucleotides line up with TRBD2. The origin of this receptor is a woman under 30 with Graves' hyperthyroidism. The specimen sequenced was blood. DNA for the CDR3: TGCAGTGCATCGGGTCTAGCGGGAAGAGGAGATACGCAGTATTTT. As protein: CSASGLAGRGDTQYF.